This T cell receptor beta chain was retrieved from a study of T cells in localized non-small cell lung cancer. Study-level findings and limits: A denser population of T cells in blood accompanied longer overall survival. The tumor had only one region sequenced, so heterogeneity remains possible. Peak T cell clonality was found in uninvolved adjacent lung, exceeding tumor.

Method: immunoSEQ multiplex PCR; TCRdb's copy keeps in-frame clones and lacks some. Of more than 10,000 clones listed, around 83% are singletons. Trimming took 2 bases from V and 7 from J, leaving 6 bases between them. Germline V gene sequence: CDR1 MNHNS, CDR2 SASEGT. The CDR3 contains 12 residues. Turning to this clone: The antigen is not known.

The chain uses TRBV6-1 and TRBJ1-5, with D possibly matching TRBD1 (5 bases). This specimen consisted of peripheral blood, obtained before any cancer treatment. This clonotype was sampled from a male donor aged 60 or older with stage III lung adenocarcinoma. CDR3 DNA: TGTGCCAGCAGTGAACAGGGACAGCCCCAGCATTTT. This translates into CASSEQGQPQHF.